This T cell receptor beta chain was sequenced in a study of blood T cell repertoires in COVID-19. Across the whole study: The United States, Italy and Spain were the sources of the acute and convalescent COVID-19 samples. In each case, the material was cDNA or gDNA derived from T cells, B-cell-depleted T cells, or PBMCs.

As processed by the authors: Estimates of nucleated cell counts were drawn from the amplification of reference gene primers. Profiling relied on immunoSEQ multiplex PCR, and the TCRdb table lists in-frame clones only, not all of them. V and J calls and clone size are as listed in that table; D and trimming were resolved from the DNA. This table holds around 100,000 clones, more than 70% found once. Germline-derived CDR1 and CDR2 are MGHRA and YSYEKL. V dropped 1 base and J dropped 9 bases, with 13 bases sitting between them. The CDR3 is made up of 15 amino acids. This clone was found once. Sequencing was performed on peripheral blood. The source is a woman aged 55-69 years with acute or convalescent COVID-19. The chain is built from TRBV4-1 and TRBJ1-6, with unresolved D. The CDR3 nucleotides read TGCGCCAGCAGCCAAGTGACTTTTGCTAGTTCACCCCTCCACTTT. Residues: CASSQVTFASSPLHF.